What follows are 13 T cell receptor beta chains derived from one specimen sequenced in a study of cytomegalovirus exposure and HLA in healthy donors. Vbeta (60) and Jbeta (13) primers were used in the PCR. The table came from immunoSEQ multiplex PCR; TCRdb's copy has only in-frame clones and leaves some out. The data show about 99,000 clones, less than 85% seen once. Sequenced sample: PBMCs. The origin of the receptors is a young woman in good health and CMV-seropositive.

V is TRBV7-9 and J is TRBJ2-1; the D is unclear. Germline CDR1 reads SEHNR; CDR2 reads FQNEAQ (reference sequence). V was cut by 0 bases and J by 1 base, with 10 bases left in between. CDR3 length: 16 amino acids. In DNA, the CDR3 is TGTGCCAGCAGCTTAGCGCATCAGGCGTCCTACAATGAGCAGTTCTTC. The encoded protein is CASSLAHQASYNEQFF.

The V and J genes are TRBV10-3 and TRBJ1-4, with 8 bases lining up with TRBD1. Germline loops: CDR1 ENHRY, CDR2 SYGVKD. CDR3 length: 15 residues. Losses at the gene ends were 0 bases for V and 15 bases for J; bases not matched to a gene: 12. CDR3 bases: TGTGCCATCAGTGAGTCGACGGGGACAGGCTCCCTCTTGTTTTTT. Translated: CAISESTGTGSLLFF.

The chain combines TRBV7-9 with TRBJ2-1, with 13 bases that match TRBD2. The V gene's germline CDR1 is SEHNR and CDR2 FQNEAQ (reference sequence). Unmatched junction bases numbered 5, after V lost 5 bases and J lost 7 bases. This CDR3 is built from 15 residues. The CDR3 coding sequence is TGTGCCAGCAGCCTCGGACTAGCGGGAGATAATGAGCAGTTCTTC. It is translated as CASSLGLAGDNEQFF.

This chain uses TRBV7-3 with TRBJ1-1; D is uncertain. The CDR3 length is 13 residues. CDR1 SGHTA and CDR2 FQGTGA come from the germline V gene. With 5 bases removed from V and 4 bases from J, the gap between germline ends came to 11 bases. This CDR3 is CASSPFGSTEAFF. CDR3 in DNA: TGTGCCAGCAGCCCTTTTGGGAGCACTGAAGCTTTCTTT.

The chain has TRBV28 and TRBJ1-1, with TRBD1 as a possible D gene (5 bases). Per germline, CDR1 MDHEN and CDR2 SYDVKM. The V end lost 3 bases, the J end lost 5 bases, and 7 bases lay between the germline ends. This CDR3 comprises 12 residues. The CDR3 DNA sequence: TGTGCCAGCAGTTTTCAGGGTACTGAAGCTTTCTTT. Translated, it gives CASSFQGTEAFF.

This clone was detected once. V usage is TRBV12-2 and J usage is TRBJ1-1. TRBV12-2 is a listed pseudogene. CDR3 length equals 17 residues. CDR3 loop: CASRLAGDRGRSAEAFF. CDR3 in DNA: TGTGCAAGTCGCTTAGCCGGGGATAGAGGGAGGAGCGCTGAAGCTTTCTTT.

V usage is TRBV11-2 and J usage is TRBJ2-3; 12 bases line up with TRBD1. This CDR3 is 16 amino acids long. Per germline, CDR1 SGHAT and CDR2 FQNNGV. V shed 5 bases, J shed 3 bases, and the junction held 6 bases outside the gene matches. The CDR3 protein is CASSPGDRGQTDTQYF. In DNA, the CDR3 is TGTGCCAGCAGCCCAGGGGACAGGGGGCAGACAGATACGCAGTATTTT.

The V gene is TRBV6-6, the J gene TRBJ1-2, with D unresolved. The germline V and J ends were trimmed by 3 bases and 4 bases, with 9 bases remaining between them. The CDR3 covers 13 residues. Germline assignment: CDR1 MNHNY and CDR2 SVGAGI (reference sequence). In nucleotides, the CDR3 is TGTGCCAGCAGTTATACCGAGGGCTATGGCTACACCTTC. It specifies CASSYTEGYGYTF.

The rearrangement uses TRBV5-1 and TRBJ1-1, with a weak D call TRBD1 (5 bases). CDR3 length equals 13 residues. Trimming cost V 3 bases and J 5 bases, with 11 bases left between them. Germline V gene lookup returns CDR1 SGHRS and CDR2 YFSETQ. DNA of the CDR3: TGCGCCAGCAGCTCCGCAGGGAAAACTGAAGCTTTCTTT. It yields the protein CASSSAGKTEAFF.

The V call is TRBV29-1, the J call TRBJ2-7; the match to TRBD1 covers 11 bases. CDR1 is SQVTM, CDR2 ANQGSEA, per germline. CDR3 size: 12 residues. J was trimmed by 6 bases and V by 7 bases; bases with no gene match: 5. DNA of the CDR3: TGCAGCGGGGGACAGGGGGTAGGCGAGCAGTACTTC. This gives the protein CSGGQGVGEQYF.

The rearrangement joins TRBV10-3 to TRBJ2-3; TRBD1 might be the D (6 bases). The CDR3 length is 13 residues. Germline-derived CDR1 and CDR2 are ENHRY and SYGVKD. V was trimmed by 6 bases and J by 8 bases, leaving 15 bases between them. The CDR3 DNA is TGTGCCATCAGAGGGACATTTGGCGCTACGCAGTATTTT. This sequence encodes CAIRGTFGATQYF.

V and J are TRBV6-5 and TRBJ1-4; 7 bases line up with TRBD1. This CDR3 is built from 16 residues. The germline CDR1 and CDR2 sequences are MNHEY and SVGAGI. V was clipped by 3 bases and J by 3 bases; unmatched bases: 7. CDR3 sequence reads: CASSYSWTGPNEKLFF. The CDR3 DNA reads TGTGCCAGCAGTTATTCTTGGACAGGTCCTAATGAAAAACTGTTTTTT.

This clone is a singleton in its sample. This chain joins TRBV19 and TRBJ1-2, with 7 nucleotides matching TRBD1. This CDR3 has 13 amino acids. The J segment lost 4 bases and the V segment lost 7 bases, leaving 6 bases of the junction unmatched. Germline V gives CDR1 LNHDA, CDR2 SQIVND (reference sequence). CDR3: CASTPTGRYGYTF. CDR3 nucleotide sequence: TGTGCCAGTACCCCGACAGGGCGCTATGGCTACACCTTC.